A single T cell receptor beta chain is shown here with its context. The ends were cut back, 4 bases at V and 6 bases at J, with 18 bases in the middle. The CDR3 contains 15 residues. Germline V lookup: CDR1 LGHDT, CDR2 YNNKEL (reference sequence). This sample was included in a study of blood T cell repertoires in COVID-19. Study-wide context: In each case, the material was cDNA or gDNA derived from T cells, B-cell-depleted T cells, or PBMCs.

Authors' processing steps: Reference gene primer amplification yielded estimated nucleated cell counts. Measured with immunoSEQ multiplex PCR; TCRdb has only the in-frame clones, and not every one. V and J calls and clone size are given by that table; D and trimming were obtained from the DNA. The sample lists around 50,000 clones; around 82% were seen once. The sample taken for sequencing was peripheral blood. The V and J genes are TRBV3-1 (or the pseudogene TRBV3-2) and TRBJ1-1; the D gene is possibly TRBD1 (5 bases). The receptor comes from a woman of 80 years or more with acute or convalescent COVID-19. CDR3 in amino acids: CASSPALGLGPEAFF. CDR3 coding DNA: TGTGCCAGCAGCCCAGCCCTGGGGCTCGGTCCTGAAGCTTTCTTT.